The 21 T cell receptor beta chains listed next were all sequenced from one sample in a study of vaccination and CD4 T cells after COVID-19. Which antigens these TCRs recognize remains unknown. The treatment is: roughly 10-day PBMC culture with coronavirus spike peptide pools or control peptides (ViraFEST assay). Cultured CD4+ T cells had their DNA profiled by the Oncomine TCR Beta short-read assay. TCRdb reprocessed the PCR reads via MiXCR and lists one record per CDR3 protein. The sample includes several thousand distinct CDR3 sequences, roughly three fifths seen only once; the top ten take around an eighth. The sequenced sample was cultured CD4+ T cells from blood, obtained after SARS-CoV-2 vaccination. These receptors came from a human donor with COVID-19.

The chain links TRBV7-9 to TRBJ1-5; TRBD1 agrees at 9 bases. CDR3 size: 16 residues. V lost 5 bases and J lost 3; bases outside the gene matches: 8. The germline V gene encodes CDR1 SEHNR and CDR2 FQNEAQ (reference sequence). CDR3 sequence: CASSPGGTGNNQPQHF. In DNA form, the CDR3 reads TGTGCCAGCAGCCCCGGCGGGACAGGGAACAATCAGCCCCAGCATTTT. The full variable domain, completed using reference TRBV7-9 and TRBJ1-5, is DTGVSQNPRHKITKRGQNVTFRCDPISEHNRLYWYRQTLGQGPEFLTYFQNEAQLEKSRLLSDRFSAERPKGSFSTLEIQRTEQGDSAMYLCASSPGGTGNNQPQHFGDGTRLSIL.

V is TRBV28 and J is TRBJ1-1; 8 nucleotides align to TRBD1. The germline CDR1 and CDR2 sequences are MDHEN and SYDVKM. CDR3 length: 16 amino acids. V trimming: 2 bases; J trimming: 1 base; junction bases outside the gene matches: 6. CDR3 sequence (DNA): TGTGCCAGCAGTTTACGGACAGGGTTAGGGAACACTGAAGCTTTCTTT. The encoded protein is CASSLRTGLGNTEAFF.

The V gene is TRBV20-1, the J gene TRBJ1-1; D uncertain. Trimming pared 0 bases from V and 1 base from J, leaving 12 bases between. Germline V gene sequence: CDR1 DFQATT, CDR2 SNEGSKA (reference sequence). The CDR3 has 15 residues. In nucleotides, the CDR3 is TGCAGTGCTAGAGATACTGGACGGAAGAACACTGAAGCTTTCTTT. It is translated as CSARDTGRKNTEAFF.

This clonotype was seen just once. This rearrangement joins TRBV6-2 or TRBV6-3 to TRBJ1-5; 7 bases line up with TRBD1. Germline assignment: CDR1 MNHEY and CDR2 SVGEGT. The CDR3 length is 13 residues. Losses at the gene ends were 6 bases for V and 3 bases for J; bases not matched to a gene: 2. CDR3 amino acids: CASSDRANQPQHF. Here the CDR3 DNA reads TGTGCCAGCAGCGACAGGGCCAATCAGCCCCAGCATTTT.

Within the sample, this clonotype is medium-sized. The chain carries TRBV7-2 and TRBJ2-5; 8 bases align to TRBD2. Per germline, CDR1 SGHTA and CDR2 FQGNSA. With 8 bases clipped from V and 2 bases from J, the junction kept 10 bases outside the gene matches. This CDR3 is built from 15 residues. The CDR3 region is CASVATGGFQETQYF. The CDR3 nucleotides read TGTGCCAGCGTGGCCACGGGGGGGTTTCAAGAGACCCAGTACTTC.

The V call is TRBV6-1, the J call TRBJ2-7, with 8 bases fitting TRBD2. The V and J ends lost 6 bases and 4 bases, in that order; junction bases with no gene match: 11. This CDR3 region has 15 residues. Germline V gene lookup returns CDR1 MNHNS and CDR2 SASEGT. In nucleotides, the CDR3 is TGTGCCAGCAGCGTAGCTGGTAGCGGGGAGTACGAGCAGTACTTC. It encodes CASSVAGSGEYEQYF.

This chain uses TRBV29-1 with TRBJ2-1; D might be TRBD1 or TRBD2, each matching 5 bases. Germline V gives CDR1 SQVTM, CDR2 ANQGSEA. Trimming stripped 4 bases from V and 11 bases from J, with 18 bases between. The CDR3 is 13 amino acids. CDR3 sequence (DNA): TGCAGCGTTGTTCCGACGGTACCGGGGCAGCAGTTCTTC. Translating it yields CSVVPTVPGQQFF.

CDR3 sequence: CASSDDRGLGYTF. The CDR3 DNA sequence: TGTGCCAGCAGCGACGACAGGGGGCTTGGCTACACCTTC. This chain connects TRBV7-2 to TRBJ1-2; 10 bases line up with TRBD1. V was pared by 5 bases and J by 7 bases, with 4 bases of the junction left unmatched. CDR3 length: 13 amino acids. From germline, CDR1 is SGHTA and CDR2 FQGNSA.

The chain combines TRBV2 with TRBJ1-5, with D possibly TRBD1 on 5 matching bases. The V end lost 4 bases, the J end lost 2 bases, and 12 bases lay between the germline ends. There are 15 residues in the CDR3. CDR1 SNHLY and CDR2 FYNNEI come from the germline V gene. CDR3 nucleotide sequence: TGTGCCAGCAGTGGGCAGGGCGCTGGCAATCAGCCCCAGCATTTT. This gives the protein CASSGQGAGNQPQHF. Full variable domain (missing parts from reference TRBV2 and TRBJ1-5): EPEVTQTPSHQVTQMGQEVILRCVPISNHLYFYWYRQILGQKVEFLVSFYNNEISEKSEIFDDQFSVERPDGSNFTLKIRSTKLEDSAMYFCASSGQGAGNQPQHFGDGTRLSIL.

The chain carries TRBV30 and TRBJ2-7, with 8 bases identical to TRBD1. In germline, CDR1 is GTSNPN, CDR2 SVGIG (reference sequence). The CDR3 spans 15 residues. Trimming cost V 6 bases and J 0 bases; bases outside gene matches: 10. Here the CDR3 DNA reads TGTGCCTGCCCTTCGGAGGGACAGGACTCCTACGAGCAGTACTTC. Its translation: CACPSEGQDSYEQYF.

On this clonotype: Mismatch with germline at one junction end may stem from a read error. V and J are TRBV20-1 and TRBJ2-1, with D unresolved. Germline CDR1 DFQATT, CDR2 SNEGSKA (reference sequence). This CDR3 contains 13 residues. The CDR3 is CSAVRLPFNEQLF. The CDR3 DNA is TGCAGTGCTGTAAGACTCCCCTTCAATGAGCAGCTCTTC.

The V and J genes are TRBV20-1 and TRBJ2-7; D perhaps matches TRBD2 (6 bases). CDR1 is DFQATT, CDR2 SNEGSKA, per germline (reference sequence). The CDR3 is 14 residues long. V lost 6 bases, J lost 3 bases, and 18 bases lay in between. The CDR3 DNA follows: TGCAGTGCATACGGGACTCTGAGCTTCTACGAGCAGTACTTC. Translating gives CSAYGTLSFYEQYF.

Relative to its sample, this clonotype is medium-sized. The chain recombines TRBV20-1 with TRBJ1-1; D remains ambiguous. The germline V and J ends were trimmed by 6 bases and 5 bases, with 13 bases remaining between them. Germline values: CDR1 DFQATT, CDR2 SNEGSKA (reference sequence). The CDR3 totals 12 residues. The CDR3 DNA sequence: TGCAGTGCCACCCGGGGAGGTACTGAAGCTTTCTTT. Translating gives CSATRGGTEAFF.

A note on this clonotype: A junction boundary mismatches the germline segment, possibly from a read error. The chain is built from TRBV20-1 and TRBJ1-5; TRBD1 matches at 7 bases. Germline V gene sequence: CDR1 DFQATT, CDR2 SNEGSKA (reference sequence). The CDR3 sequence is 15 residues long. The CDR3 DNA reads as TGCGGTGCGAGCAGGGGGGACAACACGGGGCAGCCCCAGCATTTT. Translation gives CGASRGDNTGQPQHF.

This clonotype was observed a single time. Here the CDR3 reads CASSFSQGGNYGYTF. The CDR3 DNA follows: TGTGCCAGCAGCTTTTCCCAGGGAGGTAACTATGGCTACACCTTC. J is TRBJ1-2 and V is TRBV5-5, with D maybe TRBD1 (5 bases). V lost 2 bases and J lost 1, with 12 bases in between. The V gene's germline CDR1 is SGHKS and CDR2 YYEKEE (reference sequence). CDR3 size: 15 residues.

CDR3 residues: CASSSGTSGQETQYF. CDR3 sequence (DNA): TGTGCCAGCAGCTCCGGGACTAGCGGCCAAGAGACCCAGTACTTC. The chain recombines TRBV11-3 with TRBJ2-5; 11 bases fit TRBD2. The CDR3 is 15 residues long. V dropped 4 bases and J dropped 1; count of bases not matched to a gene: 2. Germline CDR1 and CDR2: SGHNT and YENEEA.

CDR3 coding DNA: TGTGCCAGCAGTCGCACAACTGAAGCTTTCTTT. Protein sequence: CASSRTTEAFF. V gene TRBV6-2 or TRBV6-3 combines with J gene TRBJ1-1; D call uncertain. CDR3 length: 11 residues. Germline V lookup: CDR1 MNHEY, CDR2 SVGEGT. V was trimmed by 5 bases and J by 5 bases, leaving 6 bases between them.

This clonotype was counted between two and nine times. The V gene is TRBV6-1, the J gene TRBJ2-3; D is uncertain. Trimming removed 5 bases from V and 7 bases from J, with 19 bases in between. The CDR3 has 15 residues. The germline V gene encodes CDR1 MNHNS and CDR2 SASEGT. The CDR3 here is CASSQRPLPGHTQYF. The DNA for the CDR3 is TGTGCCAGCAGTCAGCGACCACTCCCGGGTCATACGCAGTATTTT.

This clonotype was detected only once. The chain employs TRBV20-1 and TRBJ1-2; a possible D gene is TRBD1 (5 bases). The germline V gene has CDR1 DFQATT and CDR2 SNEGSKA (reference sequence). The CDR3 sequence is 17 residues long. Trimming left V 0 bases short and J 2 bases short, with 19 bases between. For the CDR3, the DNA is TGCAGTGCTAGAGATCCCCGGGGTGCAGGGTTCAACTATGGCTACACCTTC. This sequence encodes CSARDPRGAGFNYGYTF.

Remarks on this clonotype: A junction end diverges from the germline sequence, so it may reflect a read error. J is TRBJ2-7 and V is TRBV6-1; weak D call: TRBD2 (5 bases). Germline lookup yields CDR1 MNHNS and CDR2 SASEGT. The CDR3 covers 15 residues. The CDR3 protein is CASVPASRNGGEQYF. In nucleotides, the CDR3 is TGCGCCAGCGTCCCGGCATCGCGCAACGGCGGGGAGCAGTACTTC.

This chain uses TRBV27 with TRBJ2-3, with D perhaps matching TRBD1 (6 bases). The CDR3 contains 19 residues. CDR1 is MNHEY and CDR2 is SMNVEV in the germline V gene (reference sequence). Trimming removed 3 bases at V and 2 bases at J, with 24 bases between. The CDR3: CASSFRARGVVGSTDTQYF. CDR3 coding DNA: TGTGCCAGCAGTTTCCGCGCCAGGGGAGTTGTTGGATCCACAGATACGCAGTATTTT.